The clone carrying this T cell receptor beta chain was recorded at least ten times. No antigen is known for it. This entry belongs to a study of T-cell reconstitution after alpha-beta-depleted transplantation in children. The CDR3 consists of 12 residues. Trimming removed 1 base from V and 2 bases from J, with 3 bases in between. The study's findings and limits: For some patients, TCRbeta diversity was high at day 60 because of recipient T cells and thymic progenitors that survived. One year after transplant, T-cell counts and diversity came mostly from newly produced T cells. Expanded graft clones, several hundred of them, were reportedly the source of alpha-beta T cells about two months after transplant.

TCRbeta library preparation incorporated unique molecular identifiers. A single record per CDR3 protein comes from TCRdb applying MiXCR to the PCR reads. The table lists 750,000 to 950,000 distinct CDR3 sequences, about 15% of them singletons. Here the sequenced sample was PBMCs, mostly from graft donor cells, taken 360 days after TCRalphabeta/CD19-depleted stem cell transplant. J is TRBJ2-7 and V is TRBV12-3 or TRBV12-4; D remains ambiguous. The TCR originated in a male patient between 10 and 17 years old who had a stem cell transplant for acute lymphoblastic leukemia, so the T cells may come from the graft donor. CDR3 amino acids: CASSLVTYEQYF. DNA for the CDR3: TGTGCCAGCAGTTTAGTAACCTACGAGCAGTACTTC.